Listed here are 26 T cell receptor beta chains from one sample, sequenced in a study of blood T cell repertoires in COVID-19. Produced via immunoSEQ multiplex PCR; TCRdb's table is partial and in-frame only. The sample records about 200,000 clones, around nine tenths being singletons. The specimen was peripheral blood. These receptors were obtained from a man between 60 and 70 years old with acute or convalescent COVID-19.

J is TRBJ2-6 and V is TRBV7-9, with 8 nucleotides matching TRBD1. V was clipped by 6 bases and J by 0 bases; unmatched bases: 13. Germline CDR1 SEHNR, CDR2 FQNEAQ (reference sequence). The CDR3 is 19 residues long. In nucleotides, the CDR3 is TGTGCCAGCAGAAGAATCGAGGGGACAGGTCCCTCTGGGGCCAACGTCCTGACTTTC. This encodes CASRRIEGTGPSGANVLTF.

The chain's CDR3 is CAWSGISNEKLFF. The CDR3 nucleotides are TGTGCCTGGTCCGGGATCTCTAATGAAAAACTGTTTTTT. The V and J genes are TRBV30 and TRBJ1-4; D ambiguous. V was pared by 5 bases and J by 3 bases, with 10 bases between. Germline V CDR1 and CDR2: GTSNPN, SVGIG (reference sequence). CDR3 length: 13 residues. Looking up the rest from reference TRBV30 and TRBJ1-4 gives the full variable domain: SQTIHQWPATLVQPVGSPLSLECTVEGTSNPNLYWYRQAAGRGLQLLFYSVGIGQISSEVPQNLSASRPQDRQFILSSKKLLLSDSGFYLCAWSGISNEKLFFGSGTQLSVL.

The CDR3, as DNA: TGCGCCAGCAGCCAAATTGACAGGGGAGGATCACCCCTCCACTTT. Encoded protein: CASSQIDRGGSPLHF. V is TRBV5-1 and J is TRBJ1-6; 8 nucleotides match TRBD1. Germline CDR1 is SGHRS and CDR2 is YFSETQ. With 4 bases clipped from V and 10 bases from J, the junction kept 10 bases outside the gene matches. This CDR3 has 15 residues.

This clone has more than one count but fewer than ten. V and J are TRBV11-2 and TRBJ1-6; possibly TRBD1 for D (5 bases). The germline V gene encodes CDR1 SGHAT and CDR2 FQNNGV. There are 15 residues in the CDR3. Trimming left V 5 bases short and J 4 bases short, with 12 bases between. The chain's CDR3 is CASSARQGYNSPLHF. CDR3 nucleotide sequence: TGTGCCAGCAGCGCCCGCCAGGGTTATAATTCACCCCTCCACTTT.

The CDR3 DNA sequence: TGTGCCAGCAGCGAGAGGGGGGGAGATACGCAGTATTTT. Its protein is CASSERGGDTQYF. This chain links TRBV9 with TRBJ2-3, with D maybe TRBD2 (7 bases). Germline assignment: CDR1 SGDLS and CDR2 YYNGEE. Trimming took 3 bases from V and 5 from J, leaving 10 bases between them. The CDR3 length is 13 residues.

This clone was seen only once. The chain uses TRBV25-1 and TRBJ2-5; a possible D gene is TRBD1 (6 bases). V lost 4 bases and J 5 bases, leaving 23 bases between the germline ends. Germline V gives CDR1 MGHDK, CDR2 SYGVNS. This CDR3 has 17 amino acids. In DNA, the CDR3 is TGTGCCAGCAGTGCCGATACCGGGACAATCGTTTCGGAGACCCAGTACTTC. Encoded protein: CASSADTGTIVSETQYF.

The V call is TRBV19, the J call TRBJ2-7, with D perhaps matching TRBD2 (6 bases). V shed 4 bases and J shed 1 base, with 14 bases lying between them. Germline CDR1 and CDR2: LNHDA and SQIVND (reference sequence). This CDR3 comprises 15 residues. CDR3 sequence reads: CASSSGGVTSYEQYF. As DNA, the CDR3 is TGTGCCAGTAGTAGCGGAGGGGTCACGTCCTACGAGCAGTACTTC. Together with reference TRBV19 and TRBJ2-7, the CDR3 gives the full variable domain: DGGITQSPKYLFRKEGQNVTLSCEQNLNHDAMYWYRQDPGQGLRLIYYSQIVNDFQKGDIAEGYSVSREKKESFPLTVTSAQKNPTAFYLCASSSGGVTSYEQYFGPGTRLTVT.

This clone was detected only once. The CDR3 coding sequence is TGTGCCAGCAGACGGGACAATGGGAACACTGAAGCTTTCTTT. Amino acid sequence: CASRRDNGNTEAFF. The J gene is TRBJ1-1, the V gene TRBV2, with D possibly being TRBD1 (6 bases). CDR1 and CDR2 from the germline V gene are SNHLY and FYNNEI. The CDR3 has 14 amino acids. V lost 6 bases and J 1 base, leaving 12 bases between the germline ends.

This clone has just one count. This chain joins TRBV7-9 and TRBJ2-5; D call uncertain. V gave up 3 bases and J gave up 5 bases, with 10 bases separating them. Germline V gene sequence: CDR1 SEHNR, CDR2 FQNEAQ (reference sequence). CDR3 length: 13 amino acids. CDR3 residues: CASSFVGAETQYF. CDR3 coding DNA: TGTGCCAGCAGCTTCGTCGGTGCGGAGACCCAGTACTTC.

This chain connects TRBV27 to TRBJ2-5, with 12 bases fitting TRBD2. This CDR3 contains 15 residues. Looked up from germline, CDR1 is MNHEY and CDR2 is SMNVEV (reference sequence). With V trimmed by 5 bases and J by 4 bases, 5 bases remained unmatched. The CDR3 reads CASSLLAGGVETQYF. CDR3 coding DNA: TGTGCCAGCAGTCTACTAGCGGGGGGCGTAGAGACCCAGTACTTC.

This rearrangement joins TRBV19 to TRBJ2-3; maybe TRBD1 (8 bases). The CDR3 is 14 residues long. Germline assignment: CDR1 LNHDA and CDR2 SQIVND (reference sequence). Deletions cut 6 bases from V and 3 bases from J, with 13 bases between. CDR3 residues: CASRPQGGTDTQYF. In DNA, the CDR3 is TGTGCCAGTAGACCACAGGGGGGGACAGATACGCAGTATTTT.

The chain links TRBV10-3 to TRBJ1-5, with 7 bases fitting TRBD1. The CDR3 totals 15 residues. With V trimmed by 3 bases and J by 1 base, 3 bases remained unmatched. Germline CDR1 is ENHRY and CDR2 is SYGVKD. This chain's CDR3 is CAISDTGASNQPQHF. As DNA, the CDR3 is TGTGCCATCAGTGATACAGGGGCGAGCAATCAGCCCCAGCATTTT.

This clone was recorded once. The CDR3 DNA sequence: TGTGCCAGCTCACAGGACAGGGGGAGGAACACTGAAGCTTTCTTT. Its protein product is CASSQDRGRNTEAFF. This chain uses TRBV18 with TRBJ1-1; 10 bases map to TRBD1. Germline V gene sequence: CDR1 KGHSH, CDR2 LQKENI. This CDR3 has 15 residues. Trimming removed 4 bases from V and 1 base from J; junction bases left unmatched: 3.

This chain's CDR3 is CASSLEGARGNTIYF. Written as DNA, the CDR3 is TGTGCCAGCAGTTTAGAGGGGGCACGGGGAAACACCATATATTTT. V and J are TRBV6-5 and TRBJ1-3; 7 bases line up with TRBD1. Germline CDR1 MNHEY, CDR2 SVGAGI. CDR3 length: 15 amino acids. Trimming at V came to 4 bases and at J to 4 bases, leaving 7 bases not matched to a gene.

The gene calls are TRBV5-1 and TRBJ2-2, with 10 bases aligning to TRBD2. The CDR3 consists of 15 residues. Germline V lookup: CDR1 SGHRS, CDR2 YFSETQ. Germline trimming cut 6 bases from V and 7 bases from J; bases unmatched to any gene: 9. CDR3: CASTETSGDGGELFF. The CDR3 bases are TGCGCCAGCACCGAAACTAGCGGGGATGGCGGGGAGCTGTTTTTT.

The chain uses TRBV5-4 and TRBJ2-1, with 7 bases that match TRBD1. Per germline, CDR1 SGHNT and CDR2 YYREEE (reference sequence). CDR3 length equals 14 residues. With V trimmed by 0 bases and J by 8 bases, 5 bases remained unmatched. The CDR3 protein is CASSLDRGGHEQFF. For the CDR3, the DNA is TGTGCCAGCAGCTTGGATAGAGGGGGCCATGAGCAGTTCTTC.

The chain joins TRBV5-1 to TRBJ2-3, with 8 bases lining up with TRBD1. Losses at the gene ends were 1 base for V and 2 bases for J; bases not matched to a gene: 3. Germline V CDR1 and CDR2: SGHRS, YFSETQ. The CDR3 is made up of 15 amino acids. For the CDR3, the DNA is TGCGCCAGCAGCTTGCCAGGGGGCAACACAGATACGCAGTATTTT. This translates into CASSLPGGNTDTQYF.

This clone was observed a single time. The genes are TRBV3-1 (or the pseudogene TRBV3-2) and TRBJ1-3; maybe TRBD1 (5 bases). Trimming stripped 0 bases from V and 3 bases from J, with 6 bases between. CDR3 length: 14 residues. CDR1 and CDR2 from the germline V gene are LGHDT and YNNKEL (reference sequence). The CDR3 loop is CASSQEGGGNTIYF. DNA for the CDR3: TGTGCCAGCAGCCAAGAGGGGGGTGGAAACACCATATATTTT.

The chain combines TRBV5-1 with TRBJ2-3; 9 positions match TRBD1. Trimming at V came to 7 bases and at J to 4 bases, leaving 4 bases not matched to a gene. This CDR3 is 13 amino acids long. The germline CDR1 and CDR2 sequences are SGHRS and YFSETQ. The CDR3, as DNA: TGCGCCAGCCGCCGGGACAGGGCAGATACGCAGTATTTT. It translates to CASRRDRADTQYF.

This clone came up once. The V gene is TRBV2, the J gene TRBJ2-7; D gene uncertain. CDR1 SNHLY and CDR2 FYNNEI come from the germline V gene. This CDR3 spans 15 amino acids. V lost 3 bases to trimming and J lost 7 bases, with 19 bases between them. This CDR3 reads CASSDNPLTGFEQYF. CDR3 sequence (DNA): TGTGCCAGCAGTGACAATCCCCTCACGGGTTTTGAGCAGTACTTC. The complete variable domain, with remaining parts taken from reference TRBV2 and TRBJ2-7, reads EPEVTQTPSHQVTQMGQEVILRCVPISNHLYFYWYRQILGQKVEFLVSFYNNEISEKSEIFDDQFSVERPDGSNFTLKIRSTKLEDSAMYFCASSDNPLTGFEQYFGPGTRLTVT.

The genes are TRBV19 and TRBJ1-5, with TRBD1 matching over 7 bases. Unmatched junction bases numbered 15, after V lost 6 bases and J lost 4 bases. This CDR3 spans 17 amino acids. Germline-derived CDR1 and CDR2 are LNHDA and SQIVND (reference sequence). CDR3 amino acids: CASSRALWGQNNQPQHF. The CDR3 bases are TGTGCCAGTAGCCGGGCATTGTGGGGACAGAATAATCAGCCCCAGCATTTT.

V gene TRBV15 combines with J gene TRBJ2-2; a weak D match, TRBD1 (6 bases). This CDR3 has 15 amino acids. CDR1 and CDR2 (germline): LNHNV, YYDKDF (reference sequence). Trimming cost V 1 base and J 1 base, with 7 bases left between them. In DNA, the CDR3 is TGTGCCACCAGCAGAGGGACAGTGAACACCGGGGAGCTGTTTTTT. Residues: CATSRGTVNTGELFF.

The table lists this clone with a count of one. The rearrangement links TRBV20-1 to TRBJ2-7; 7 nucleotides align to TRBD1. Germline V lookup: CDR1 DFQATT, CDR2 SNEGSKA (reference sequence). The CDR3 covers 15 residues. V was pared by 3 bases and J by 6 bases, with 14 bases of the junction left unmatched. CDR3 residues: CSASPQRGPSVEQYF. The CDR3 coding sequence is TGCAGTGCTAGTCCCCAGAGGGGGCCCTCCGTCGAGCAGTACTTC.

Only a few counts were recorded for this clone. The rearrangement uses TRBV6-5 and TRBJ1-1, with D unresolved. Trimming pared 4 bases from V and 5 bases from J, leaving 11 bases between. The CDR3 consists of 13 residues. Germline V lookup: CDR1 MNHEY, CDR2 SVGAGI. In DNA, the CDR3 is TGTGCCAGCAGTTCGGTCCCTTGGACTGAAGCTTTCTTT. Translation gives CASSSVPWTEAFF.

The gene calls are TRBV5-1 and TRBJ1-2; 7 nucleotides align to TRBD1. J gave up 5 bases and V 5 bases, and 6 bases lay outside the gene matches. This CDR3 comprises 13 residues. Germline CDR1 and CDR2: SGHRS and YFSETQ. CDR3 protein: CASRSRGEYGYTF. The CDR3 DNA reads TGCGCCAGCAGAAGCAGGGGGGAATATGGCTACACCTTC.

This clone was seen only a few times. The chain carries TRBV2 and TRBJ1-1; TRBD1 matches 8 bases. J lost 5 bases, V lost 3 bases, and 8 bases had no gene match. Germline loops: CDR1 SNHLY, CDR2 FYNNEI. The CDR3 runs 15 residues. In nucleotides, the CDR3 is TGTGCCAGCAGTGAGGCACAGGGGGTGGTGACTGAAGCTTTCTTT. Translation: CASSEAQGVVTEAFF.